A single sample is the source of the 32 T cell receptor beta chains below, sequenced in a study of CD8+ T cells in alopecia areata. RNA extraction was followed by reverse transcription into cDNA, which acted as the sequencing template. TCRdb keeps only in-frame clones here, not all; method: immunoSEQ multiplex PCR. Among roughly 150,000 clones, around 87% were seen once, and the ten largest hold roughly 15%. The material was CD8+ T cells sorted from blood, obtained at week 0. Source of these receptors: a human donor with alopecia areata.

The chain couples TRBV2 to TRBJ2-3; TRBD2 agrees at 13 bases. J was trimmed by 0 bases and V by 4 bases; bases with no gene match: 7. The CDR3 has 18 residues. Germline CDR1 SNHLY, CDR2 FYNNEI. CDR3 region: CASSVELAGGRSTDTQYF. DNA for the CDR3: TGTGCCAGCAGTGTTGAACTAGCGGGGGGGCGGAGCACAGATACGCAGTATTTT.

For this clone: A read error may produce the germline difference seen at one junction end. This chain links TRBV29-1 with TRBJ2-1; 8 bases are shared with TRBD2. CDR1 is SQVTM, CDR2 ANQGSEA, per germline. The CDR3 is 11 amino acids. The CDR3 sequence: CSFGSGGAYLF. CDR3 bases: TGCAGCTTTGGGTCCGGGGGGGCTTATCTCTTC.

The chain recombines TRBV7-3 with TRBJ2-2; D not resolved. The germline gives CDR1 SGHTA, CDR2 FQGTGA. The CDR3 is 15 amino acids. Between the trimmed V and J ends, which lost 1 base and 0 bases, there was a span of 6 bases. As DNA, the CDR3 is TGTGCCAGCAGCTTAATCGGCACGAACACCGGGGAGCTGTTTTTT. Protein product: CASSLIGTNTGELFF.

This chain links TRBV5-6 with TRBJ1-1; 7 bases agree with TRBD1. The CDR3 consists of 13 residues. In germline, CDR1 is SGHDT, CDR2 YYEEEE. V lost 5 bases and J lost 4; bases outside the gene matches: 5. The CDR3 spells CASRFTGATEAFF. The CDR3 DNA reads TGTGCCAGCAGGTTCACAGGGGCCACTGAAGCTTTCTTT. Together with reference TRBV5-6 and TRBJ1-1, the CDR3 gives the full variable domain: DAGVTQSPTHLIKTRGQQVTLRCSPKSGHDTVSWYQQALGQGPQFIFQYYEEEERQRGNFPDRFSGHQFPNYSSELNVNALLLGDSALYLCASRFTGATEAFFGQGTRLTVV.

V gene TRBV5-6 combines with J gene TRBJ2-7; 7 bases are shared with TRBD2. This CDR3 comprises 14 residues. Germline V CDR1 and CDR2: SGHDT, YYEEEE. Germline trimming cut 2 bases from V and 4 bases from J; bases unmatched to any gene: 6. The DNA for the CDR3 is TGTGCCAGCAGCTTCGGCGGGGGATCTTACGAGCAGTACTTC. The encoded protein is CASSFGGGSYEQYF.

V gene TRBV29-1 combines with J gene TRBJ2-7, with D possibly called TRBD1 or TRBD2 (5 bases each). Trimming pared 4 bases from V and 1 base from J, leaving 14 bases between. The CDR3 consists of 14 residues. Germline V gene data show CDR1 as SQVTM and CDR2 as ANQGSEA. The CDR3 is CSVGTGTGSYEQYF. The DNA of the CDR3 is TGCAGCGTTGGGACCGGGACGGGGTCCTACGAGCAGTACTTC.

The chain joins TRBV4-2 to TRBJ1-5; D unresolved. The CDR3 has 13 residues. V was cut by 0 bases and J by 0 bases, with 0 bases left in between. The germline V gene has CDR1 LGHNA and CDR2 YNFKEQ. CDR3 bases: TGTGCCAGCAGCCAAGATAGCAATCAGCCCCAGCATTTT. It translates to CASSQDSNQPQHF.

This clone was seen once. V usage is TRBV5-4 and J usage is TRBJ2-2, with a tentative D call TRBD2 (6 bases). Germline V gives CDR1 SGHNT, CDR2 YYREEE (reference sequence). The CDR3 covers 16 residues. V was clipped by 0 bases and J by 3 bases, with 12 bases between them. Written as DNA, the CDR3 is TGTGCCAGCAGCTTGGTACCGGGGGTGGACACCGGGGAGCTGTTTTTT. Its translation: CASSLVPGVDTGELFF.

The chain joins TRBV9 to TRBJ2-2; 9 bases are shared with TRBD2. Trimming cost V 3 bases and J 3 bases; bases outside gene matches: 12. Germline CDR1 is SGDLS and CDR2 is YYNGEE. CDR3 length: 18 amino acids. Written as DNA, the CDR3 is TGTGCCAGCAGCGCAGCACTTAGCGGGGGCGGGGACACCGGGGAGCTGTTTTTT. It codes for CASSAALSGGGDTGELFF.

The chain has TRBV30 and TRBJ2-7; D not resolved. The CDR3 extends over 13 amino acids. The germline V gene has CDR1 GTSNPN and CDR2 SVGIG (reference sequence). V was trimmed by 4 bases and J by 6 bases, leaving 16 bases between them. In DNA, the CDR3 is TGTGCCTGGATGCGTCAGGACGACATCGAGCAGTACTTC. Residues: CAWMRQDDIEQYF.

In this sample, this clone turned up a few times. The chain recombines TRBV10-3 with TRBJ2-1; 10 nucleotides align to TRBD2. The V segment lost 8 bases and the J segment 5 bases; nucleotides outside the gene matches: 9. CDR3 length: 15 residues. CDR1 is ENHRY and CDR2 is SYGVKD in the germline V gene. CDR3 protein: CAIASSGGGHNEQFF. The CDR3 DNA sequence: TGTGCCATCGCAAGCAGCGGGGGGGGCCACAATGAGCAGTTCTTC.

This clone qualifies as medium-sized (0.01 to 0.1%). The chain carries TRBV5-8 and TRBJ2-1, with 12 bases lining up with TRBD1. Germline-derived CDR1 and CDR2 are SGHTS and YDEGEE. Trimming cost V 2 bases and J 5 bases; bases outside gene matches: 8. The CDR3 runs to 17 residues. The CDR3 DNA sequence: TGTGCCAGCAGCTTACCTCCGGGACAGGGGGCGGACAATGAGCAGTTCTTC. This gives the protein CASSLPPGQGADNEQFF.

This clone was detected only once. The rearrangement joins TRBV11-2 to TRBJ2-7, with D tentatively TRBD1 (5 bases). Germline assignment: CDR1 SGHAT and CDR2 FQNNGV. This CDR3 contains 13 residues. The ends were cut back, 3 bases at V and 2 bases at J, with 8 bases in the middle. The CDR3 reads CASSFGATYEQYF. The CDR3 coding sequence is TGTGCCAGCAGCTTTGGGGCAACCTACGAGCAGTACTTC.

The CDR3 reads CASSLGGWKTHEQFF. The CDR3 DNA sequence: TGTGCCAGCAGCTTAGGAGGGTGGAAAACACATGAGCAGTTCTTC. The genes are TRBV11-3 and TRBJ2-1, with a possible D match to TRBD2 (5 bases). Germline-derived CDR1 and CDR2 are SGHNT and YENEEA. The length of the CDR3 is 15 residues. Trimming shortened V by 1 base and J by 8 bases, and 15 bases separated the two germline ends.

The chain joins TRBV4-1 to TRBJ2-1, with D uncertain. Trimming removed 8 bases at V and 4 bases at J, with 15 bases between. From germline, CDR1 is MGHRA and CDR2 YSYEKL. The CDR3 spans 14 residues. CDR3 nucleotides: TGCGCCAGCCGCTCCCAGGACGGTTACAATGAGCAGTTCTTC. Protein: CASRSQDGYNEQFF.

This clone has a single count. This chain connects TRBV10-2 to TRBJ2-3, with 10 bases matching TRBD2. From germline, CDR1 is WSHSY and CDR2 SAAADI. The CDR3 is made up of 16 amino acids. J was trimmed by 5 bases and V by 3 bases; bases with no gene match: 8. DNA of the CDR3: TGCGCCAGCAGTGACAGCGGGGGGGAGATGGGAGATACGCAGTATTTT. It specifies CASSDSGGEMGDTQYF.

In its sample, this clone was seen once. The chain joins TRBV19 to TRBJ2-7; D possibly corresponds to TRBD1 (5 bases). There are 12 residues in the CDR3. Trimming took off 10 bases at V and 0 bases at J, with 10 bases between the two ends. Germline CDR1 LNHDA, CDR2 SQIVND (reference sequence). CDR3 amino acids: CATARDSYEQYF. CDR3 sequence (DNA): TGTGCCACAGCCAGGGACTCCTACGAGCAGTACTTC.

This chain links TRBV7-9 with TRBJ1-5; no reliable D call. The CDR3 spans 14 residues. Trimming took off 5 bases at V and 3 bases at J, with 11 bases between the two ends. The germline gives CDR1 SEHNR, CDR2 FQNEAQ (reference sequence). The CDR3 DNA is TGTGCCAGCAGCCCTCCCGACCCCAATCAGCCCCAGCATTTT. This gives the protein CASSPPDPNQPQHF.

The CDR3, as DNA: TGTGCCAGCAGTCTACAGGGGGCGGACACTGAAGCTTTCTTT. Protein product: CASSLQGADTEAFF. The chain carries TRBV27 and TRBJ1-1; 9 bases agree with TRBD1. CDR1 is MNHEY and CDR2 is SMNVEV in the germline V gene (reference sequence). This CDR3 comprises 14 residues. J was trimmed by 3 bases and V by 5 bases; bases with no gene match: 4.

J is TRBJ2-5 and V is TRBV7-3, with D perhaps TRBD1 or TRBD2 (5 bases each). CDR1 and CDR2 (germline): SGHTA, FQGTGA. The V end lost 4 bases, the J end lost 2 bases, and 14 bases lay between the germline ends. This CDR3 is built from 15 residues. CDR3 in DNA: TGTGCCAGCAGCTCCGGGGCCGGGGCACAAGAGACCCAGTACTTC. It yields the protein CASSSGAGAQETQYF. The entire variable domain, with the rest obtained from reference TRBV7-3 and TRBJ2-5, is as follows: GAGVSQTPSNKVTEKGKYVELRCDPISGHTALYWYRQSLGQGPEFLIYFQGTGAADDSGLPNDRFFAVRPEGSVSTLKIQRTERGDSAVYLCASSSGAGAQETQYFGPGTRLLVL.

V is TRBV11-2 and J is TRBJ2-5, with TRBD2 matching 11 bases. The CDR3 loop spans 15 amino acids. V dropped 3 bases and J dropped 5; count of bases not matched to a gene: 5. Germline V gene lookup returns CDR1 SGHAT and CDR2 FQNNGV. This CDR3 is CASSFILAGVETQYF. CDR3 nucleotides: TGTGCCAGCAGCTTCATACTAGCGGGAGTGGAGACCCAGTACTTC.

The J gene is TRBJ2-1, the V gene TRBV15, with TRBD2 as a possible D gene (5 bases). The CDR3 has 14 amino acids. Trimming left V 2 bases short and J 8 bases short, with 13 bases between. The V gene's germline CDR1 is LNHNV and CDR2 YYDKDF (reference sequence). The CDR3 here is CATSRPGILDEQFF. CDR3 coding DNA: TGTGCCACCAGCAGACCCGGGATCTTGGATGAGCAGTTCTTC.

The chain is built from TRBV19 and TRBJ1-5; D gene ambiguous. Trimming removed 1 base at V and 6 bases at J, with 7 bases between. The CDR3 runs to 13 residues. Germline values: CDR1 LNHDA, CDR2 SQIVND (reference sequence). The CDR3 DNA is TGTGCCAGTAGTATAGCGGCAGCTCAGCCCCAGCATTTT. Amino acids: CASSIAAAQPQHF. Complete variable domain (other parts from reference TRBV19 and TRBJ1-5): DGGITQSPKYLFRKEGQNVTLSCEQNLNHDAMYWYRQDPGQGLRLIYYSQIVNDFQKGDIAEGYSVSREKKESFPLTVTSAQKNPTAFYLCASSIAAAQPQHFGDGTRLSIL.

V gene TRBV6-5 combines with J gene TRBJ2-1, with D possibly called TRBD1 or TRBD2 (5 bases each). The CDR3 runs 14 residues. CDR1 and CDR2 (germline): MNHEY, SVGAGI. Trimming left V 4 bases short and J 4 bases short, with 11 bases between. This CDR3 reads CASSFRDGYNEQFF. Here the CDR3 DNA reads TGTGCCAGCAGTTTCCGGGACGGGTACAATGAGCAGTTCTTC.

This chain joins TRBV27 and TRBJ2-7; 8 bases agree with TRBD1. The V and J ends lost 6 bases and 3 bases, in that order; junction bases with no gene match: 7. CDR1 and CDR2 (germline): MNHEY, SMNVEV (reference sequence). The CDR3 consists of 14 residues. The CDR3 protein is CASSPTGVNYEQYF. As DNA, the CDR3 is TGTGCCAGCAGCCCGACAGGGGTAAACTACGAGCAGTACTTC.

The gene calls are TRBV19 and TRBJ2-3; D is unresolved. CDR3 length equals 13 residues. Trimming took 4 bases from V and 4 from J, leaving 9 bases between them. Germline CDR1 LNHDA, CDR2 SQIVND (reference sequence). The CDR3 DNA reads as TGTGCCAGTAGTACGGCCCAGGCAGATACGCAGTATTTT. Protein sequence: CASSTAQADTQYF.

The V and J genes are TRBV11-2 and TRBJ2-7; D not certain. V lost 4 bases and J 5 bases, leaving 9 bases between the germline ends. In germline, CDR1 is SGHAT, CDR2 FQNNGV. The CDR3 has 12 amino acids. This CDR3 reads CASSSGPDEQYF. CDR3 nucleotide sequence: TGTGCCAGCAGCTCGGGCCCGGACGAGCAGTACTTC.

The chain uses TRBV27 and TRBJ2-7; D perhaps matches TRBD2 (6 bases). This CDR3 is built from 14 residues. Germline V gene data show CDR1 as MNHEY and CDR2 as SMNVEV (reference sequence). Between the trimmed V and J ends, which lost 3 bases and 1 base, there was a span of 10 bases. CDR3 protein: CASSFLGGSYEQYF. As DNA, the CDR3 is TGTGCCAGCAGTTTCCTCGGGGGTTCCTACGAGCAGTACTTC.

CDR3 region: CASSLPPDRDMTLWGYTF. The CDR3 nucleotides are TGTGCCAGCAGCTTACCTCCGGACAGGGATATGACGTTATGGGGCTACACCTTC. This rearrangement joins TRBV7-9 to TRBJ1-2; 8 nucleotides line up with TRBD1. This CDR3 comprises 18 residues. The J segment lost 8 bases and the V segment lost 2 bases, leaving 19 bases of the junction unmatched. CDR1 is SEHNR and CDR2 is FQNEAQ in the germline V gene (reference sequence).

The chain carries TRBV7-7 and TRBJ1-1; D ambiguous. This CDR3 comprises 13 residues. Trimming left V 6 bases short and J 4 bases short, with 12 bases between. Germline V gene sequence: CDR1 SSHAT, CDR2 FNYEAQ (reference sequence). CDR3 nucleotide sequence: TGTGCCAGCAGTTCTTTTCTGGGCACTGAAGCTTTCTTT. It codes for CASSSFLGTEAFF.

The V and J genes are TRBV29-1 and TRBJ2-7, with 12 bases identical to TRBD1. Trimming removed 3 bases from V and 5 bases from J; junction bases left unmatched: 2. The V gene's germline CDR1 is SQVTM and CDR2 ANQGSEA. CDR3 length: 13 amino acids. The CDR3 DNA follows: TGCAGCGTTGAGGGACAGGGGGCCAACGAGCAGTACTTC. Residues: CSVEGQGANEQYF.

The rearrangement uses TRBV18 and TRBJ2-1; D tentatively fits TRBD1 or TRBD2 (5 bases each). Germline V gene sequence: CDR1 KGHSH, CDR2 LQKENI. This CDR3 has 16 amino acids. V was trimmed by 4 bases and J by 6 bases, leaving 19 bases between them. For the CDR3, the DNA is TGTGCCAGCTCACTGACCGGGGACCTGATGATCAATGAGCAGTTCTTC. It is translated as CASSLTGDLMINEQFF.